The clone carrying this TCR beta chain occurred once. Methods used by the authors: Estimation of nucleated cell counts relied on the amplification of reference gene primers. Method: immunoSEQ multiplex PCR; TCRdb's copy keeps in-frame clones and lacks some. The V and J calls and clone size were taken over from that table, and D and trimming were inferred from the DNA. This table has tens of thousands of clones, approximately 85% appearing once. Seattle participants joined during active infection and were tracked over time. The source of the sample is a study of blood T cell repertoires in COVID-19. Study details: The United States, Italy and Spain were the sources of the acute and convalescent COVID-19 samples. Nucleic acid was either cDNA or gDNA, and it came from T cells, B-cell-depleted T cells, or PBMCs.

The CDR3 is made up of 14 amino acids. Germline V gene data show CDR1 as SGDLS and CDR2 as YYNGEE. With V trimmed by 0 bases and J by 9 bases, 6 bases remained unmatched. The chain carries TRBV9 and TRBJ2-1; 7 bases are shared with TRBD1. The sequencing sample was made of peripheral blood. The receptor's source is a woman older than 75 with COVID-19, enrolled during active disease. CDR3 in DNA: TGTGCCAGCAGCGTAGCTGTACAGGGGATTGAGCAGTTCTTC. It specifies CASSVAVQGIEQFF.